This T cell receptor (beta chain) is from a study of Graves' ophthalmopathy and Graves' hyperthyroidism (dated by TCRdb to the late 2010s). Regarding the study in general: Peripheral blood was collected at initial diagnosis, prior to any treatment. TCR beta repertoire signatures were used to distinguish Graves' ophthalmopathy from Graves' hyperthyroidism and to predict progression to ophthalmopathy. In total, 135 blood samples were TCR-sequenced: some 40 ophthalmopathy, some 75 hyperthyroidism and some 17 hyperthyroidism-to-ophthalmopathy patients. To explore V-J signatures that distinguish ophthalmopathy from hyperthyroidism, a discovery set of about 99 patients was enrolled, made up of some 41 with ophthalmopathy and some 56 with stable hyperthyroidism. The independent validation cohort included approximately 19 hyperthyroidism patients plus 17 patients who later progressed from hyperthyroidism to ophthalmopathy. In roughly six hyperthyroidism patients, T-cell repertoires of thyroid tissue and blood were compared. After sampling, hyperthyroidism patients received methimazole starting at 30 mg daily, and ophthalmopathy patients received high-dose intravenous methylprednisolone. Overall study outcomes, separate from this receptor: Sample size was not statistically predetermined, and group allocation was not concealed from the investigators. In cross-validation, the 13-signature model distinguished ophthalmopathy from stable hyperthyroidism with 87.88% sensitivity and about 81% specificity, while in the test set the corresponding values were about 80% and 75%. In validation, the model predicted ophthalmopathy progression with more than 70% sensitivity and approximately 78% specificity; eleven to twelve predicted patients were CT-confirmed with GO in a median of about 7.1 months. Most expanded thyroid clonotypes with a frequency above 0.001 also appeared in blood, which suggests that blood repertoires may reflect the immune response in the thyroid.

The junction carries 24 bases between V and J, which are trimmed by 0 bases and 0 bases respectively. The CDR3, from cysteine to phenylalanine, totals 20 residues. Only the CDR3 portion is preserved as DNA: 60 bases, with reading frame beginning at the first base. Looking up the germline V gene (reference sequence) yields CDR1 LGHDT and CDR2 YNNKEL. TCR beta CDR3 regions were amplified from RNA transcripts for repertoire sequencing. The first round of RT-PCR was done with HTBI primers and the Qiagen OneStep RT-PCR kit, and was followed by a second round of multiplex PCR, then size selection and purification. Libraries were sequenced paired-end with 100 bp reads on an Illumina HiSeq2000. Concerning the study's data processing: SOAPnuke was used to process the reads, throwing out any read that had adapters, had uncalled bases, had a mean Phred below 15, or lacked an exact constant-primer or identifier match. COPE v1.2.5 was used to merge the high-quality paired reads. Clonotypes were defined as unique nucleotide sequences and were aligned to IMGT TRB V, D and J references using MiTCR v1.1. The analysis was limited to V-J combinations with a frequency above 0.0001, which together covered 99.2% of the repertoires. A TCR clonal expansion and chaos score per V-J combination was defined as the ratio of F50 clonal expansion to chaos observed in the TCRdist matrix. Welch's t-statistics and random forest were used to narrow the features down to around twelve V-J combinations, which were then fed into a naive Bayes classifier. The similarity between thyroid and blood repertoires was quantified using the Morisita-Horn index. Through fastp at Q25 and MiXCR, TCRdb rebuilt clones from the public reads, retaining in-frame beta chains. A single entry per CDR3 protein holds the most common genes and DNA from its merged rows. TCRdb's processing, not the study's, gives the V and J calls here. This sample lists 350,000 or so distinct CDR3 sequences; roughly a sixth were detected once. The ten largest account for 12% of the sample.

Ophthalmopathy patients were characterized by moderately to severely active disease, a Clinical Activity Score of at least 3, a NOSPECS grade of at least 4, and a disease duration under 3 months. Patients with other autoimmune diseases, uncontrolled infections, pregnancy or lactation were excluded. Diagnosis relied on clinical symptoms, serum thyroxine, TRAb, thyroid ultrasound and orbital computed tomography. PBMCs were isolated from 7.5 to 10 ml of fresh peripheral blood by Ficoll-Paque density gradient centrifugation. Trizol reagent was used to extract the total RNA, and its quality was then checked on an Agilent 2100 Bioanalyzer. With respect to this clonotype: Its antigen target is currently unknown. Base-call qualities are not available, and no considerably larger clone is one nucleotide away.

The chain employs TRBV3-1 and TRBJ2-7; a weak D assignment points to TRBD1 (7 bases agree). This clonotype was sampled from an adult man with Graves' ophthalmopathy. The sample taken for sequencing was peripheral blood. This receptor has the CDR3 CASSQDPRVWGDSSSYEQYF. The DNA sequence reads TGTGCCAGCAGCCAAGACCCCCGGGTCTGGGGGGACAGCTCCTCCTACGAGCAGTACTTC.